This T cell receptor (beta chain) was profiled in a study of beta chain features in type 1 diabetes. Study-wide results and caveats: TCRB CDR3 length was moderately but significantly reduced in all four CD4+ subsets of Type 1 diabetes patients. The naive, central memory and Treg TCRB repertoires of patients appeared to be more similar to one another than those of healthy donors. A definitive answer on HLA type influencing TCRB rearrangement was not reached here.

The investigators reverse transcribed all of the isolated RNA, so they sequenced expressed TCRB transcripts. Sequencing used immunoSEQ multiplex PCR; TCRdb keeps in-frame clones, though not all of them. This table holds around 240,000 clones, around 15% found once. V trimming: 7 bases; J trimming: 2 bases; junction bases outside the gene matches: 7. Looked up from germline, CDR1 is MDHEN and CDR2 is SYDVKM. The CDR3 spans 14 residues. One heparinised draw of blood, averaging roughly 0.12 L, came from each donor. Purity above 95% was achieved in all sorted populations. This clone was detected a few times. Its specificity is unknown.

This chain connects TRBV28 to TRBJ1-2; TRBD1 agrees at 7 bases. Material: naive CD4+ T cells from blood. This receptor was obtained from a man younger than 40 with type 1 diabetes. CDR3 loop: CASTEEDRNYGYTF. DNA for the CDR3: TGTGCCAGCACCGAGGAGGACAGGAACTATGGCTACACCTTC.